This TCR beta chain was sequenced for a study of blood T cells in healthy people across ages. A few counts support this clonotype. Combining a sample-barcoded 5' primer with a J-beta primer mix, a second PCR ran for roughly 7 to 11 cycles. From the 5' RACE reads, TCRdb called clonotypes with MiXCR, one entry per CDR3 protein. The data show hundreds of thousands of distinct CDR3 sequences, roughly 50% seen once. This CDR3 comprises 12 residues. Germline V gives CDR1 MNHNY, CDR2 SVGAGI (reference sequence). V lost 6 bases and J 7 bases, leaving 13 bases between the germline ends. The sample comprised blood. The sequence was obtained from a man aged 40-49 years in good health. The chain employs TRBV6-6 and TRBJ2-7; the D is unclear. This CDR3 reads CASSFGSLEQYF. The CDR3 DNA is TGTGCCAGCAGCTTCGGGTCTTTGGAGCAGTACTTC.